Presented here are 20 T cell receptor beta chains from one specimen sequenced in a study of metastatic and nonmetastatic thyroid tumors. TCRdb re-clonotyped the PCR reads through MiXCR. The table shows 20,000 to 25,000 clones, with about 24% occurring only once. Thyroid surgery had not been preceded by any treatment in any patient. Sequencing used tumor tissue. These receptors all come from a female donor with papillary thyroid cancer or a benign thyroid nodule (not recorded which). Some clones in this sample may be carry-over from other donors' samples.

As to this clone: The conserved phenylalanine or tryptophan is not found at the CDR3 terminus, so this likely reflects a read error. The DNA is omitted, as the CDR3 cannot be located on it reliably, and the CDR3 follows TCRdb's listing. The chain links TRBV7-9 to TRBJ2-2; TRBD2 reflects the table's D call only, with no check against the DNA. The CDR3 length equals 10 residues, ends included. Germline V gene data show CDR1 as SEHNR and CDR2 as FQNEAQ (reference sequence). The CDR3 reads CASSLTDQLA.

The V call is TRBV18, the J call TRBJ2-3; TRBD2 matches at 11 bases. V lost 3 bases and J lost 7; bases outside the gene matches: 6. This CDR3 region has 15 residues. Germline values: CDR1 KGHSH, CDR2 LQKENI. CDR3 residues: CASSPPGLAEHTQYF. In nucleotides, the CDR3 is TGTGCCAGCTCACCCCCGGGACTAGCGGAACATACGCAGTATTTT.

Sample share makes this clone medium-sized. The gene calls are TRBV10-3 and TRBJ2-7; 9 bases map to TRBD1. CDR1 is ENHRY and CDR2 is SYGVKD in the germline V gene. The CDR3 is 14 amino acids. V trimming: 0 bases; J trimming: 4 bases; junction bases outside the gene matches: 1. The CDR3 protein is CAISESGQGYEQYF. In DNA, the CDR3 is TGTGCCATCAGTGAGTCAGGACAGGGGTACGAGCAGTACTTC.

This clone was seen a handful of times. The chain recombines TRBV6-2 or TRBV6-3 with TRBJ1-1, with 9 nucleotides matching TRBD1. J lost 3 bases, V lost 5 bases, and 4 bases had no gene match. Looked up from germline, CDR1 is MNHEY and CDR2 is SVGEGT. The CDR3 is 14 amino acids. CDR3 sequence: CASSRQGEYTEAFF. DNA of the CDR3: TGTGCCAGCAGTAGACAGGGGGAGTACACTGAAGCTTTCTTT.

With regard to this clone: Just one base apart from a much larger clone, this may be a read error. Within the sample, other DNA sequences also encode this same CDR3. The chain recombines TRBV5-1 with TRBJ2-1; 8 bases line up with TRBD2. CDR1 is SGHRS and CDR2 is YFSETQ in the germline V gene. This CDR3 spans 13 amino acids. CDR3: CASSGDAYNEQFF. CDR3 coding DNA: TGCGCTAGTAGCGGGGACGCCTACAATGAGCAGTTCTTC.

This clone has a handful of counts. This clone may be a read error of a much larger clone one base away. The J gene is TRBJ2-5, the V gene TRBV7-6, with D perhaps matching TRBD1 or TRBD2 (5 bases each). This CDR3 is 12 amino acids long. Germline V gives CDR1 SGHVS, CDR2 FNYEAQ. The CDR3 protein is CASSPGPETHYF. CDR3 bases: TGTGCCAGCAGCCCGGGACCAGAGACCCATTACTTC.

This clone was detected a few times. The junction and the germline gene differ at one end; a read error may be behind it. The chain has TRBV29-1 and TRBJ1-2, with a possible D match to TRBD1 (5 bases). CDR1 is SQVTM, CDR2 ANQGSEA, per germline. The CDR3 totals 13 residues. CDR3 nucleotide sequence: TGCAGCGTTATTCGTGACAGCACTGATTGCTACATCTTC. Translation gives CSVIRDSTDCYIF.

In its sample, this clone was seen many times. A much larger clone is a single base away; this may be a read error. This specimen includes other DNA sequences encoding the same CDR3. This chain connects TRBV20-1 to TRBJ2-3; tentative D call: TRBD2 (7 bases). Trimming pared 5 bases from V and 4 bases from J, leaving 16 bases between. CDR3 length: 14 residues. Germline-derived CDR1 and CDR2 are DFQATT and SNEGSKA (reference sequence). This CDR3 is CSAGGGGGADTQYF. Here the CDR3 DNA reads TGCAGTGCTGGAGGCGGAGGGGGGGCAGATACGCAGTATTTT.

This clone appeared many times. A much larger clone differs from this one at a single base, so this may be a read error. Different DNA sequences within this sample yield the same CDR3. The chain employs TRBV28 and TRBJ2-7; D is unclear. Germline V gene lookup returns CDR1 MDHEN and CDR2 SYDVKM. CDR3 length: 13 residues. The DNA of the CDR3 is TGTGCCAGTAGTTTCGCCAGCTCCTACGAGCAGTACTTC. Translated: CASSFASSYEQYF.

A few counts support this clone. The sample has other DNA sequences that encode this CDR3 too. The CDR3 is CASSTGSSYNEQFF. The CDR3 bases are TGTGCCAGCAGTACAGGGAGCTCCTACAATGAGCAGTTCTTC. The V and J genes are TRBV6-1 and TRBJ2-1, with D possibly matching TRBD1 (6 bases). The V gene lost 5 bases and the J gene lost 0 bases, with 8 bases spanning the gap. CDR3 size: 14 residues. Looked up from germline, CDR1 is MNHNS and CDR2 is SASEGT.

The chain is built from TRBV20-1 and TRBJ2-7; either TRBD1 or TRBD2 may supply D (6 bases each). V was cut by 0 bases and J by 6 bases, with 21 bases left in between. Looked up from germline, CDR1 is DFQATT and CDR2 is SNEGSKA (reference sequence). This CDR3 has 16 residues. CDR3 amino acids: CSARDLKEARGAEQYF. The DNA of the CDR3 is TGCAGTGCTAGAGATTTAAAGGAGGCGAGGGGGGCCGAGCAGTACTTC.

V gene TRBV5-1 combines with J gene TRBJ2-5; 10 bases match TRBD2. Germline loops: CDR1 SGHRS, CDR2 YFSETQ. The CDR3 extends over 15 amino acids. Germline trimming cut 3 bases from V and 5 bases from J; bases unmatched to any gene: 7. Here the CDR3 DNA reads TGCGCCAGCAGCTCGAGCGGGAGGGACTTCGAGACCCAGTACTTC. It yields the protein CASSSSGRDFETQYF.

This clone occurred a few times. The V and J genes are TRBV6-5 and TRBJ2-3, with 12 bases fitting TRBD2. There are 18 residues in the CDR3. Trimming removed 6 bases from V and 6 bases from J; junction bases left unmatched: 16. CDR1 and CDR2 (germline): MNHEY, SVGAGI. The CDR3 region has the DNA TGTGCCAGCAGCCCCGGGACTAGCGGGTCCTCACAACTGGATACGCAGTATTTT. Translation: CASSPGTSGSSQLDTQYF.

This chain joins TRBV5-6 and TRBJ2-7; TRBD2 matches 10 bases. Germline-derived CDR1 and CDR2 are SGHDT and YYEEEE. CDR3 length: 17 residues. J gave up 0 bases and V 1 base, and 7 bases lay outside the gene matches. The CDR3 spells CASSLSLAGVSSYEQYF. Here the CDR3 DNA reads TGTGCCAGCAGCTTGAGCCTAGCGGGGGTAAGCTCCTACGAGCAGTACTTC.

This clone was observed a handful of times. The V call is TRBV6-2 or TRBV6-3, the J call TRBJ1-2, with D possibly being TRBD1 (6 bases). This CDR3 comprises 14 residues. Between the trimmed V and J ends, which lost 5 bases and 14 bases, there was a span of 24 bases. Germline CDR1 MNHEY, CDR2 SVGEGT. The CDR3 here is CASSLTGRLGGETF. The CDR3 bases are TGTGCCAGCAGTCTTACAGGGCGACTCGGGGGGGAGACCTTC.

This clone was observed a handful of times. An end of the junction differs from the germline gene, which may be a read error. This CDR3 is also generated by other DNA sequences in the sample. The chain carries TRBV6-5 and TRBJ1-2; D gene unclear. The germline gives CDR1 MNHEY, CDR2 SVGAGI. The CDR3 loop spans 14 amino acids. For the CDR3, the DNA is TGTGCCAGCAGGTATTACTACTCGAAGTATGGCTACAACTTC. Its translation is CASRYYYSKYGYNF.

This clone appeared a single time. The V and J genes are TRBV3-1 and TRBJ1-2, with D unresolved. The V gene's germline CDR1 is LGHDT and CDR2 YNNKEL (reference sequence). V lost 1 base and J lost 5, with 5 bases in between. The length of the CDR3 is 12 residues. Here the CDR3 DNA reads TGTGCCAGCAGCCAAGGGCAGTATGGCTACACCTTC. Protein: CASSQGQYGYTF.

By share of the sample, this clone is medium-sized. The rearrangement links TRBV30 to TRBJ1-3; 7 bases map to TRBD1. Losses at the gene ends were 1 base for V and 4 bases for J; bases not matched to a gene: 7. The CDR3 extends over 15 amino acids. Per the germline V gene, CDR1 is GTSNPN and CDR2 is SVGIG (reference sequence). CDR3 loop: CAWSEGGYKGNTIYF. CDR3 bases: TGTGCCTGGAGTGAAGGGGGCTATAAAGGAAACACCATATATTTT.

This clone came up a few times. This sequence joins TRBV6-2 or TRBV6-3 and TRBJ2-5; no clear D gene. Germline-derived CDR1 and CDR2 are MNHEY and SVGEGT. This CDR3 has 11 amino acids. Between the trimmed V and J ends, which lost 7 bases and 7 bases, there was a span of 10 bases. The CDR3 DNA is TGTGCCAGCAAATCCGGAGCGACCCAGTACTTC. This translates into CASKSGATQYF.

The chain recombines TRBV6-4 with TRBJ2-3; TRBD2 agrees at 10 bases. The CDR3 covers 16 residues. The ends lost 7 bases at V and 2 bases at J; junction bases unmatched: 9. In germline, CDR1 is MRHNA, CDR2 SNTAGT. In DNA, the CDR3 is TGTGCCAGCATCAGACTAGCGGGCTGGGACACAGATACGCAGTATTTT. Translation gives CASIRLAGWDTDTQYF.